Following are 18 T cell receptor beta chains from one sample sequenced in a study of T-cell reconstitution after alpha-beta-depleted transplantation in children. Unique molecular identifiers featured in how the TCRbeta library was prepared. TCRdb analysed the PCR reads with MiXCR anew, one entry per CDR3 protein. The data show about 590,000 distinct CDR3 sequences, with about an eighth seen just once and about 2.2% held by the top ten. Here the sequenced sample was PBMCs, mostly from graft donor cells, taken 360 days after TCRalphabeta/CD19-depleted stem cell transplant. These receptors originate from a male patient younger than 18 who had a stem cell transplant for acute myeloid leukemia, so the T cells may come from the graft donor.

The chain has TRBV4-2 and TRBJ2-3, with TRBD2 identical over 11 bases. The CDR3 is made up of 16 amino acids. V trimming: 4 bases; J trimming: 2 bases; junction bases outside the gene matches: 5. The germline V gene encodes CDR1 LGHNA and CDR2 YNFKEQ. The chain's CDR3 is CASSPRLAGTTDTQYF. CDR3 coding DNA: TGTGCCAGCAGCCCCCGACTAGCGGGGACCACAGATACGCAGTATTTT.

The chain uses TRBV29-1 and TRBJ1-5, with no clear D. From germline, CDR1 is SQVTM and CDR2 ANQGSEA. The CDR3 sequence is 9 residues long. Trimming shortened V by 7 bases and J by 5 bases, and 3 bases separated the two germline ends. The CDR3, as DNA: TGCAGCGCACATCAGCCCCAGCATTTT. The encoded protein is CSAHQPQHF.

This sequence joins TRBV12-3 or TRBV12-4 and TRBJ2-2; D is uncertain. The CDR3 is 15 amino acids. V was pared by 7 bases and J by 1 base, with 13 bases between. CDR3 sequence (DNA): TGTGCCAGCACGGACGGGCGGTGGAACACCGGGGAGCTGTTTTTT. This gives the protein CASTDGRWNTGELFF.

This chain links TRBV11-2 with TRBJ1-2; 9 bases agree with TRBD1. The V and J ends lost 0 bases and 3 bases, in that order; junction bases with no gene match: 11. The germline V gene has CDR1 SGHAT and CDR2 FQNNGV. The CDR3 is 18 residues long. CDR3 DNA: TGTGCCAGCAGCTTAGATCGATCCGGGACAGGGTTCCACTATGGCTACACCTTC. This encodes CASSLDRSGTGFHYGYTF.

This clonotype was seen repeatedly, ten times or more. The rearrangement links TRBV2 to TRBJ2-1, with 7 positions matching TRBD2. Trimming took 5 bases from V and 5 from J; bases not matched to a gene: 6. CDR1 is SNHLY, CDR2 FYNNEI, per germline. This CDR3 is 14 amino acids long. DNA of the CDR3: TGTGCCAGCAGTCCTTGGCGGGGGAACAATGAGCAGTTCTTC. It translates to CASSPWRGNNEQFF.

Many counts were recorded for this clonotype. The genes are TRBV4-3 and TRBJ2-1, with D perhaps being TRBD1 or TRBD2 (5 bases each). The CDR3 contains 15 residues. Trimming took 2 bases from V and 7 from J, leaving 15 bases between them. CDR1 and CDR2 from the germline V gene are LGHNA and YSLEER. The CDR3 protein is CASSQFSNRRNEQFF. CDR3 nucleotides: TGCGCCAGCAGCCAATTCTCTAACAGGAGGAATGAGCAGTTCTTC.

This rearrangement joins TRBV4-3 to TRBJ2-1; no clear D gene. The CDR3 sequence is 14 residues long. From germline, CDR1 is LGHNA and CDR2 YSLEER. Trimming removed 0 bases from V and 6 bases from J, with 9 bases in between. CDR3 in DNA: TGCGCCAGCAGCCAAGATGACCCCCGCAATGAGCAGTTCTTC. Its translation: CASSQDDPRNEQFF.

The rearrangement joins TRBV29-1 to TRBJ2-7; 9 nucleotides match TRBD1. The CDR3 loop spans 14 amino acids. Germline V gene lookup returns CDR1 SQVTM and CDR2 ANQGSEA. Losses at the gene ends were 6 bases for V and 3 bases for J; bases not matched to a gene: 9. CDR3 residues: CSVARDRAFYEQYF. For the CDR3, the DNA is TGCAGCGTCGCCCGGGACAGGGCATTCTACGAGCAGTACTTC.

The sample holds many counts of this clonotype. This chain joins TRBV20-1 and TRBJ2-5; D remains unclear. Per germline, CDR1 DFQATT and CDR2 SNEGSKA (reference sequence). The CDR3 spans 12 residues. Trimming took off 2 bases at V and 1 base at J, with 5 bases between the two ends. The CDR3 spells CSARSVQETQYF. The DNA for the CDR3 is TGCAGTGCTAGATCCGTCCAAGAGACCCAGTACTTC.

This clonotype was seen a few times. The V call is TRBV27, the J call TRBJ2-7; 11 nucleotides align to TRBD2. V was clipped by 4 bases and J by 0 bases; unmatched bases: 5. Germline CDR1 reads MNHEY; CDR2 reads SMNVEV (reference sequence). This CDR3 contains 16 residues. This CDR3 is CASSSHLAGGSYEQYF. The DNA of the CDR3 is TGTGCCAGCAGTTCGCATCTAGCGGGAGGCTCCTACGAGCAGTACTTC.

This clonotype was recorded at least ten times. The chain links TRBV29-1 to TRBJ2-6; weak D call: TRBD1 (5 bases). Germline CDR1 and CDR2: SQVTM and ANQGSEA. The CDR3 runs to 20 residues. V lost 0 bases to trimming and J lost 3 bases, with 24 bases between them. Written as DNA, the CDR3 is TGCAGCGTTGAAGATCGGAAGGTGCCTAGGGGCCTTAGTGGGGCCAACGTCCTGACTTTC. It is translated as CSVEDRKVPRGLSGANVLTF.

This chain joins TRBV7-9 and TRBJ1-1; D might be TRBD1 (5 bases). Germline V gives CDR1 SEHNR, CDR2 FQNEAQ (reference sequence). The V and J ends lost 1 base and 3 bases respectively, with 12 bases between them. The CDR3 is 15 residues long. The CDR3 nucleotides read TGTGCCAGCAGCTTAGAGCCGGGGCGGGACACTGAAGCTTTCTTT. Protein sequence: CASSLEPGRDTEAFF.

In this sample, this clonotype turned up a few times. V usage is TRBV6-2 or TRBV6-3 and J usage is TRBJ2-3, with TRBD2 as a possible D gene (5 bases). Germline CDR1 reads MNHEY; CDR2 reads SVGEGT. Trimming removed 2 bases at V and 4 bases at J, with 13 bases between. The CDR3 has 15 residues. The CDR3 DNA is TGTGCCAGCAGTTACGGCGGGCTGCGCCCAGATACGCAGTATTTT. It codes for CASSYGGLRPDTQYF.

In its sample, this clonotype was seen a few times. The V and J genes are TRBV11-3 and TRBJ2-3; no clear D. Germline V gene sequence: CDR1 SGHNT, CDR2 YENEEA. Trimming shortened V by 5 bases and J by 4 bases, and 7 bases separated the two germline ends. This CDR3 contains 12 residues. The CDR3: CASSQMSDTQYF. CDR3 DNA: TGTGCCAGCAGCCAAATGTCAGATACGCAGTATTTT. Together with reference TRBV11-3 and TRBJ2-3, the CDR3 gives the full variable domain: EAGVVQSPRYKIIEKKQPVAFWCNPISGHNTLYWYLQNLGQGPELLIRYENEEAVDDSQLPKDRFSAERLKGVDSTLKIQPAELGDSAVYLCASSQMSDTQYFGPGTRLTVL.

This clonotype was seen a handful of times. The chain employs TRBV12-3 or TRBV12-4 and TRBJ2-3; 7 positions match TRBD1. Losses at the gene ends were 6 bases for V and 4 bases for J; bases not matched to a gene: 4. CDR3 length: 13 residues. CDR3 sequence reads: CASSWTGSDTQYF. The CDR3 region has the DNA TGTGCCAGCAGCTGGACAGGATCAGATACGCAGTATTTT.

At least ten counts were recorded for this clonotype. The V call is TRBV7-9, the J call TRBJ2-5; weak D call: TRBD2 (5 bases). The V and J ends lost 4 bases and 1 base respectively, with 13 bases between them. The CDR3 is made up of 15 amino acids. The germline V gene has CDR1 SEHNR and CDR2 FQNEAQ (reference sequence). CDR3 in DNA: TGTGCCAGCAGCTCCCAAAGGCGGGTCCAAGAGACCCAGTACTTC. The encoded protein is CASSSQRRVQETQYF.

There are many counts of this clonotype. The chain recombines TRBV28 with TRBJ1-2, with a possible D match to TRBD1 (6 bases). Germline lookup yields CDR1 MDHEN and CDR2 SYDVKM. CDR3 size: 16 residues. Trimming took off 3 bases at V and 3 bases at J, with 17 bases between the two ends. The CDR3 bases are TGTGCCAGCAGTTTTGCCCCAGGGGTTGGGGACTATGGCTACACCTTC. Its protein is CASSFAPGVGDYGYTF.

The sample holds a few counts of this clonotype. This sequence joins TRBV9 and TRBJ2-1, with D perhaps matching TRBD1 or TRBD2 (5 bases each). The CDR3 is 15 residues long. CDR1 and CDR2 from the germline V gene are SGDLS and YYNGEE. V was pared by 0 bases and J by 7 bases, with 14 bases between. Written as DNA, the CDR3 is TGTGCCAGCAGCGTAGCGGGGCTCCCCAGGAATGAGCAGTTCTTC. This sequence encodes CASSVAGLPRNEQFF.